Each of the 13 T cell receptor beta chains below was sequenced from the same sample in a study of blood T cell repertoires in COVID-19. Only in-frame clones appear in the TCRdb table, and some are missing; sequencing was by immunoSEQ multiplex PCR. The sample shows some 170,000 clones, around four fifths of them seen only once. Sequencing used peripheral blood. Receptors were obtained from a human donor in a cohort sampled during active COVID-19.

The rearrangement links TRBV7-8 to TRBJ2-7, with 8 bases that match TRBD2. The CDR3 is 17 amino acids. Germline V gene sequence: CDR1 SGHVS, CDR2 FQNEAQ. J gave up 2 bases and V 0 bases, and 9 bases lay outside the gene matches. This CDR3 is CASSLAHSGTRTYEQYF. In DNA form, the CDR3 reads TGTGCCAGCAGCTTAGCCCACTCCGGGACTAGGACCTACGAGCAGTACTTC.

V usage is TRBV4-1 and J usage is TRBJ2-3; D perhaps matches TRBD2 (6 bases). The CDR3 is made up of 16 amino acids. Germline V lookup: CDR1 MGHRA, CDR2 YSYEKL. V was pared by 4 bases and J by 4 bases, with 18 bases between. CDR3 DNA sequence: TGCGCCAGCAGCCCTCGGGAGAGGGAATTCGCAGATACGCAGTATTTT. Protein sequence: CASSPREREFADTQYF.

This sequence joins TRBV7-6 and TRBJ1-2, with a weak D call TRBD1 (5 bases). The CDR3 extends over 16 amino acids. Looked up from germline, CDR1 is SGHVS and CDR2 is FNYEAQ. V shed 1 base and J shed 0 bases, with 12 bases lying between them. Here the CDR3 DNA reads TGTGCCAGCAGCTTAGAGAAGGGGAACCCTAACTATGGCTACACCTTC. Translation: CASSLEKGNPNYGYTF.

V gene TRBV3-1 (or the pseudogene TRBV3-2) combines with J gene TRBJ2-7; 9 nucleotides align to TRBD2. With V trimmed by 1 base and J by 2 bases, 3 bases remained unmatched. CDR1 and CDR2 from the germline V gene are LGHDT and YNNKEL (reference sequence). The CDR3 covers 15 residues. DNA of the CDR3: TGTGCCAGCAGCCAAGCAGCGGGGGGAACCTACGAGCAGTACTTC. Residues: CASSQAAGGTYEQYF.

This clone showed up just a few times. The rearrangement joins TRBV5-5 to TRBJ1-1; the D is unclear. Per the germline V gene, CDR1 is SGHKS and CDR2 is YYEKEE (reference sequence). The V end was cut by 4 bases, the J end by 2 bases, with 9 bases between. The CDR3 runs to 13 residues. The CDR3 loop is CASSPLTNTEAFF. CDR3 nucleotides: TGTGCCAGCAGCCCTCTGACAAACACTGAAGCTTTCTTT.

The count of this clone is one. The V and J genes are TRBV5-4 and TRBJ2-7; tentatively, D is TRBD1 (5 bases). Germline V lookup: CDR1 SGHNT, CDR2 YYREEE (reference sequence). This CDR3 region has 13 residues. Deletions cut 3 bases from V and 4 bases from J, with 11 bases between. DNA for the CDR3: TGTGCCAGCAGCTATTGGACACAATACGAGCAGTACTTC. This sequence encodes CASSYWTQYEQYF.

V and J are TRBV6-5 and TRBJ2-5; no reliable D call. The CDR3 runs 13 residues. Germline V gene lookup returns CDR1 MNHEY and CDR2 SVGAGI. Trimming stripped 2 bases from V and 3 bases from J, with 7 bases between. CDR3 loop: CASSYPGKETQYF. CDR3 in DNA: TGTGCCAGCAGTTACCCGGGTAAAGAGACCCAGTACTTC.

This chain joins TRBV7-9 and TRBJ2-5, with D uncertain. The CDR3 is 13 amino acids. Germline lookup yields CDR1 SEHNR and CDR2 FQNEAQ (reference sequence). Trimming took 3 bases from V and 3 from J, leaving 8 bases between them. The CDR3 here is CASSFYPEETQYF. In DNA, the CDR3 is TGTGCCAGCAGCTTCTATCCTGAAGAGACCCAGTACTTC.

Only one count was recorded for this clone. V usage is TRBV7-3 and J usage is TRBJ1-2; 11 positions match TRBD1. The CDR3 is 16 residues long. With V trimmed by 4 bases and J by 0 bases, 4 bases remained unmatched. CDR1 is SGHTA and CDR2 is FQGTGA in the germline V gene. This CDR3 is CASSSGGQGANYGYTF. The CDR3 DNA sequence: TGTGCCAGCAGCTCTGGGGGACAGGGGGCTAACTATGGCTACACCTTC.

The chain links TRBV9 to TRBJ2-4; 8 bases are shared with TRBD2. CDR1 is SGDLS and CDR2 is YYNGEE in the germline V gene. With V trimmed by 0 bases and J by 2 bases, 13 bases remained unmatched. The CDR3 length is 19 residues. CDR3 amino acids: CASSVGVSGVVASKNIQYF. In nucleotides, the CDR3 is TGTGCCAGCAGCGTAGGAGTTAGCGGGGTGGTTGCATCCAAAAACATTCAGTACTTC.

This chain uses TRBV10-3 with TRBJ2-7, with D possibly matching TRBD1 (6 bases). Looked up from germline, CDR1 is ENHRY and CDR2 is SYGVKD. Trimming removed 0 bases at V and 2 bases at J, with 8 bases between. CDR3 length equals 14 residues. This chain's CDR3 is CAISESNRAYEQYF. The DNA for the CDR3 is TGTGCCATCAGTGAGTCGAACAGGGCCTACGAGCAGTACTTC.

The V and J genes are TRBV12-5 and TRBJ1-4; TRBD1 might be the D (5 bases). Trimming stripped 0 bases from V and 0 bases from J, with 14 bases between. The CDR3 is made up of 18 amino acids. CDR1 and CDR2 (germline): LGHNT, FRNRAP. As DNA, the CDR3 is TGTGCTAGTGGTTTGGTACGACAGACTGTTGCAACTAATGAAAAACTGTTTTTT. Translation: CASGLVRQTVATNEKLFF.

J is TRBJ1-1 and V is TRBV15; D is uncertain. Germline CDR1 and CDR2: LNHNV and YYDKDF (reference sequence). Trimming cost V 5 bases and J 6 bases, with 13 bases left between them. The CDR3 runs 13 residues. The CDR3 region has the DNA TGTGCCACCAGCCCCGGGTTTCCGTCTGAAGCTTTCTTT. Protein: CATSPGFPSEAFF. The full variable domain, its missing parts supplied by reference TRBV15 and TRBJ1-1, is DAMVIQNPRYQVTQFGKPVTLSCSQTLNHNVMYWYQQKSSQAPKLLFHYYDKDFNNEADTPDNFQSRRPNTSFCFLDIRSPGLGDTAMYLCATSPGFPSEAFFGQGTRLTVV.